This T cell receptor (beta chain) came from a study of cytomegalovirus exposure and HLA in healthy donors. Overall study context: Later, an analysis reported that the roughly 120 validation repertoires had used the same platform as the roughly 680 first-cohort repertoires.

This clone has only a few counts. No antigen is known for it. Study results and limitations: The study put under 200 TCR beta chains on its list as cytomegalovirus-associated. As confirmed in vitro, three CMV-associated chains were specific for CMV antigens.

Libraries were prepared by immunoSEQ multiplex PCR; TCRdb keeps only in-frame clonotypes and omits some of them. The sample comprises about 200,000 clones, about 86% of which are singletons, and about 2.7% rests with the top ten. The germline V gene encodes CDR1 WSHSY and CDR2 SAAADI. V was shortened by 8 bases and J by 8 bases, with 9 bases between the two germline ends. The CDR3 covers 11 residues. This receptor was taken from a woman under 30 in good health and CMV-seronegative. The sequenced sample consisted of PBMCs. V is TRBV10-2 and J is TRBJ1-4, with D unresolved. The CDR3, as DNA: TGCGCCAGCTGGGCAAGCGAAAAACTGTTTTTT. This gives the protein CASWASEKLFF.